This TCR beta chain was observed in a study of beta chain features in type 1 diabetes. This clone was found a few times. The CDR3 has 13 residues. Looked up from germline, CDR1 is MDHEN and CDR2 is SYDVKM. Deletions cut 4 bases from V and 1 base from J, with 8 bases between. The entirety of the isolated RNA underwent reverse transcription, so expressed TCRB transcripts were sequenced. Repertoires were generated with immunoSEQ multiplex PCR, while TCRdb's copy carries only in-frame clones and drops some. The data show just over 600,000 clones, about 14% seen once. The chain joins TRBV28 to TRBJ2-7; no clear D gene. The sequenced sample consisted of naive CD4+ T cells from blood. The source of this sequence is a man aged 18 to 29 in good health. CDR3 bases: TGTGCCAGCAGTTATGGGCGGTCCTACGAGCAGTACTTC. It specifies CASSYGRSYEQYF.